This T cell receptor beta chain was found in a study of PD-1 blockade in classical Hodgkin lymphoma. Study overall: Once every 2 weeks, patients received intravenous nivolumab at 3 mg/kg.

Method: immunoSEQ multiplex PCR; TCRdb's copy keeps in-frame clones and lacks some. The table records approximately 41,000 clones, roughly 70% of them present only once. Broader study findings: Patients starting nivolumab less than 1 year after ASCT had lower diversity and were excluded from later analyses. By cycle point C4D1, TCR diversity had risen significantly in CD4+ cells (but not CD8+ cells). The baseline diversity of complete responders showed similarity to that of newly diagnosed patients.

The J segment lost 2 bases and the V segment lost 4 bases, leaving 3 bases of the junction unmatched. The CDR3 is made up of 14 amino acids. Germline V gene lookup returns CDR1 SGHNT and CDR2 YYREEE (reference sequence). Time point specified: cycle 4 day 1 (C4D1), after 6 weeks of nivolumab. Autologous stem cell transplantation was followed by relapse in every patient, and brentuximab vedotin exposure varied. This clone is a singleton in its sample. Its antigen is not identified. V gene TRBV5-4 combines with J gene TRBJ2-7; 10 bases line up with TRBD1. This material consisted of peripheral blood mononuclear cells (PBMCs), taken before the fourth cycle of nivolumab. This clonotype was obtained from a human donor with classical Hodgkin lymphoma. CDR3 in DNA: TGTGCCAGCAGCCCCGACAGGGGGCCCTACGAGCAGTACTTC. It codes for CASSPDRGPYEQYF.